These 8 T cell receptor beta chains were sequenced from one sample in a study of T cell responses to AZD1222 COVID-19 vaccine. Data came from immunoSEQ multiplex PCR; TCRdb stores just in-frame clones and leaves some out. This sample has roughly 120,000 clones, with 70% to 90% found just once. The sequencing here drew on peripheral blood, taken on day 0 of AZD1222 vaccination. The receptors shown here come from an adult in good health.

This clone has just one count. The DNA of the CDR3 is TGTGCCAGCAGTGACTTCGGGACTAGCGGGAGGGCAGGAGAGCAGTACGTC. As protein: CASSDFGTSGRAGEQYV. The chain has TRBV6-4 and TRBJ2-7; 16 bases map to TRBD2. J was trimmed by 7 bases and V by 1 base; bases with no gene match: 7. This CDR3 has 17 amino acids. Germline V gene data show CDR1 as MRHNA and CDR2 as SNTAGT.

This chain connects TRBV24-1 to TRBJ2-2; 9 bases map to TRBD1. V gave up 4 bases and J gave up 4 bases; unmatched junction bases: 6. The germline V gene encodes CDR1 KGHDR and CDR2 SFDVKD. The CDR3 covers 16 residues. The CDR3 DNA sequence: TGTGCCACCAGTGAGCCCGGGACAGGGTTCACCGGGGAGCTGTTTTTT. This codes for CATSEPGTGFTGELFF.

V usage is TRBV2 and J usage is TRBJ2-1; D is perhaps TRBD2 (6 bases). The germline V and J ends were trimmed by 7 bases and 3 bases, with 16 bases remaining between them. Looked up from germline, CDR1 is SNHLY and CDR2 is FYNNEI. This CDR3 has 15 residues. CDR3 nucleotides: TGTGCCAGCACGAAGACAGAGGGAGGCTACAATGAGCAGTTCTTC. Amino acid sequence: CASTKTEGGYNEQFF.

This sequence joins TRBV7-9 and TRBJ1-1; the D gene is possibly TRBD1 (5 bases). The CDR3 is 16 amino acids. Trimming cost V 0 bases and J 0 bases, with 11 bases left between them. Germline V CDR1 and CDR2: SEHNR, FQNEAQ (reference sequence). DNA for the CDR3: TGTGCCAGCAGCTTAGCGGGTCGGGGCCTGAACACTGAAGCTTTCTTT. It specifies CASSLAGRGLNTEAFF.

The chain couples TRBV4-1 to TRBJ2-1; 10 positions match TRBD1. Germline loops: CDR1 MGHRA, CDR2 YSYEKL. J gave up 6 bases and V 3 bases, and 5 bases lay outside the gene matches. The length of the CDR3 is 15 residues. CDR3 coding DNA: TGCGCCAGCAGCCAGGGACAGGGGAATTCCAATGAGCAGTTCTTC. As protein: CASSQGQGNSNEQFF.

The chain carries TRBV21-1 and TRBJ1-3; the D call TRBD1 from the table was never checked on the DNA. TRBV21-1 is a known pseudogene. The CDR3 covers 18 residues. CDR3 sequence reads: CASSKAFVVTALGNTIYF. The CDR3 DNA reads TGTGCCAGCAGCAAAGCCTTCGTCGTAACAGCCTTGGGAAACACCATATATTTT.

A note on this clone: This specimen includes other DNA sequences encoding the same CDR3. This chain joins TRBV21-1 and TRBJ2-5; TRBD1 reflects the table's D call only, with no check against the DNA. TRBV21-1 is flagged as a pseudogene. This CDR3 contains 19 residues. The CDR3 coding sequence is TGTGCCAGCAGCCCCCGACCCACTCCCCCTCACAGGGGTTGGGAGACCCAGTACTTC. It is translated as CASSPRPTPPHRGWETQYF.

The genes are TRBV4-2 and TRBJ1-6, with 8 bases fitting TRBD1. The CDR3 has 19 amino acids. Germline V gives CDR1 LGHNA, CDR2 YNFKEQ. V dropped 0 bases and J dropped 4; count of bases not matched to a gene: 11. CDR3 residues: CASSQEIPRTGQYNSPLHF. The CDR3 DNA sequence: TGTGCCAGCAGCCAAGAGATTCCGAGGACAGGGCAGTATAATTCACCCCTCCACTTT.